Each of the 13 T cell receptor beta chains below was sequenced from the same sample in a study of control samples from healthy donors and cancer patients. Sequencing used immunoSEQ multiplex PCR; TCRdb keeps in-frame clones, though not all of them. In the table there are 120,000 or so clones, roughly 90% of which are singletons. The sequencing input was blood. The origin of the receptors is a man aged 18 to 30 in good health.

The CDR3 DNA sequence: TGTGCCAGCAGCCGTCTGGTCACCAGTTACAATGAGCAGTTCTTC. It is translated as CASSRLVTSYNEQFF. The J gene is TRBJ2-1, the V gene TRBV6-5; no firm D call. The CDR3 extends over 15 amino acids. Per the germline V gene, CDR1 is MNHEY and CDR2 is SVGAGI. Trimming stripped 6 bases from V and 4 bases from J, with 16 bases between.

The rearrangement joins TRBV19 to TRBJ2-6; D is undetermined. CDR1 and CDR2 from the germline V gene are LNHDA and SQIVND (reference sequence). Trimming stripped 9 bases from V and 0 bases from J, with 12 bases between. CDR3 length: 15 residues. CDR3 DNA: TGTGCCAGCCAGGACCGAAGCTCTGGGGCCAACGTCCTGACTTTC. Protein product: CASQDRSSGANVLTF. Full variable domain (rest looked up from reference TRBV19 and TRBJ2-6): DGGITQSPKYLFRKEGQNVTLSCEQNLNHDAMYWYRQDPGQGLRLIYYSQIVNDFQKGDIAEGYSVSREKKESFPLTVTSAQKNPTAFYLCASQDRSSGANVLTFGAGSRLTVL.

V usage is TRBV9 and J usage is TRBJ2-7; the match to TRBD1 covers 9 bases. Germline trimming cut 4 bases from V and 3 bases from J; bases unmatched to any gene: 8. This CDR3 has 15 amino acids. Germline V gene data show CDR1 as SGDLS and CDR2 as YYNGEE. This CDR3 is CASSNPGQGDYEQYF. The CDR3 coding sequence is TGTGCCAGCAGCAACCCGGGACAGGGTGACTACGAGCAGTACTTC. The full variable domain, rest sourced from reference TRBV9 and TRBJ2-7, is DSGVTQTPKHLITATGQRVTLRCSPRSGDLSVYWYQQSLDQGLQFLIQYYNGEERAKGNILERFSAQQFPDLHSELNLSSLELGDSALYFCASSNPGQGDYEQYFGPGTRLTVT.

This clone was seen a handful of times. V gene TRBV19 combines with J gene TRBJ2-5, with 13 bases aligning to TRBD2. V was clipped by 10 bases and J by 4 bases; unmatched bases: 12. Per germline, CDR1 LNHDA and CDR2 SQIVND (reference sequence). This CDR3 contains 16 residues. CDR3 amino acids: CATKGGLAGALETQYF. CDR3 nucleotides: TGTGCCACCAAGGGTGGACTAGCGGGAGCACTAGAGACCCAGTACTTC.

The chain links TRBV5-1 to TRBJ2-7, with D possibly being TRBD1 (6 bases). Germline CDR1 SGHRS, CDR2 YFSETQ. Trimming took 0 bases from V and 8 from J, leaving 12 bases between them. The CDR3 sequence is 13 residues long. As DNA, the CDR3 is TGCGCCAGCAGCTTGGAACAGGGAAGCAAGCAGTACGTC. It codes for CASSLEQGSKQYV.

The gene calls are TRBV2 and TRBJ1-4; TRBD1 is a possible D gene (6 bases). The CDR3 length is 15 residues. The V gene's germline CDR1 is SNHLY and CDR2 FYNNEI. With 4 bases removed from V and 7 bases from J, the gap between germline ends came to 16 bases. CDR3 region: CASSVGTRASEKLFF. CDR3 nucleotide sequence: TGTGCCAGCAGTGTTGGGACAAGGGCGAGTGAAAAACTGTTTTTT.

The gene calls are TRBV5-4 and TRBJ1-2, with D hard to call. CDR3 size: 13 residues. The V and J ends lost 1 base and 8 bases respectively, with 12 bases between them. CDR1 and CDR2 from the germline V gene are SGHNT and YYREEE (reference sequence). The CDR3 DNA reads TGTGCCAGCAGCTTGCGGCTCCAAGACGGCTACACCTTC. Translated: CASSLRLQDGYTF.

The genes are TRBV6-4 and TRBJ2-1; perhaps TRBD2 as D (6 bases). Per the germline V gene, CDR1 is MRHNA and CDR2 is SNTAGT. V dropped 8 bases and J dropped 7 bases, with 18 bases sitting between them. This CDR3 region has 14 residues. DNA for the CDR3: TGTGCCAGCGCAGCCTTTTCCCGGGAGAATGAGCAGTTCTTC. This codes for CASAAFSRENEQFF.

The chain employs TRBV27 and TRBJ2-2, with D maybe TRBD1 (6 bases). This CDR3 region has 14 residues. The V gene lost 6 bases and the J gene lost 1 base, with 9 bases spanning the gap. In germline, CDR1 is MNHEY, CDR2 SMNVEV (reference sequence). The CDR3 DNA is TGTGCCAGCAGCCAGGGGCGGAACACCGGGGAGCTGTTTTTT. Its protein product is CASSQGRNTGELFF.

The rearrangement joins TRBV13 to TRBJ2-7; D tentatively reads TRBD1 or TRBD2 (5 bases each). Germline lookup yields CDR1 PRHDT and CDR2 FYEKMQ (reference sequence). The V gene lost 5 bases and the J gene lost 6 bases, with 29 bases spanning the gap. There are 18 residues in the CDR3. CDR3 nucleotides: TGTGCCAGCAGCGATACTAGAAGGGAAAGGATGCAGGGTCTCGAGCAGTACTTC. Its translation is CASSDTRRERMQGLEQYF.

The chain uses TRBV7-9 and TRBJ2-1; 7 bases match TRBD1. The V gene end was trimmed by 9 bases and the J gene end by 5 bases; junction bases not matched to a gene: 7. From germline, CDR1 is SEHNR and CDR2 FQNEAQ (reference sequence). The CDR3 has 13 amino acids. CDR3 protein: CARAGTVDNEQFF. The CDR3 region has the DNA TGTGCCAGGGCCGGGACAGTCGACAATGAGCAGTTCTTC.

The chain is built from TRBV5-8 and TRBJ2-7; the match to TRBD2 covers 10 bases. This CDR3 comprises 15 residues. Germline assignment: CDR1 SGHTS and CDR2 YDEGEE. V shed 2 bases and J 5 bases; nucleotides not matched to a gene: 7. Here the CDR3 reads CASSLGAGGGNEQYF. CDR3 bases: TGTGCCAGCAGCTTAGGAGCGGGGGGGGGCAACGAGCAGTACTTC.

This clone appeared a few times. J is TRBJ1-6 and V is TRBV7-2; 9 nucleotides align to TRBD1. V was pared by 5 bases and J by 8 bases, with 7 bases of the junction left unmatched. Germline CDR1 SGHTA, CDR2 FQGNSA. The CDR3 contains 15 residues. CDR3 protein: CASSAAGQGDSPLHF. CDR3 nucleotide sequence: TGTGCCAGCAGCGCTGCGGGACAGGGCGATTCACCCCTCCACTTT.